Below, 15 T cell receptor beta chains from the same sample are listed, as sequenced in a study of early T cells in non-severe SARS-CoV-2 infection (dated by TCRdb to the early 2020s). The library was obtained by 5' RACE. The instrument was a NextSeq 500. TCRdb trimmed public reads at Q25 via fastp, called clones via MiXCR and kept in-frame beta chains. When rows share a CDR3 protein, they turn into one entry using the most common DNA and genes. This sample comprises 70,000 to 95,000 distinct CDR3 sequences, around 15% of them detected only once. The ten top clones hold about a tenth of the sample. What was sequenced was whole blood. The source of these receptors is an adult who was a healthcare worker with PCR-confirmed SARS-CoV-2 infection or an uninfected control (not recorded which).

V usage is TRBV12-3 or TRBV12-4 and J usage is TRBJ2-3; 10 positions agree with TRBD2. V was clipped by 4 bases and J by 10 bases; unmatched bases: 2. CDR3 length: 12 amino acids. This CDR3 reads CASSWLAGAQYF. CDR3 DNA: TGTGCCAGCAGTTGGCTAGCGGGAGCGCAGTATTTT.

The chain couples TRBV6-2 or TRBV6-3 to TRBJ2-1; 8 positions agree with TRBD1. The CDR3 is 15 residues long. Germline trimming cut 4 bases from V and 10 bases from J; bases unmatched to any gene: 12. Germline CDR1 is MNHEY and CDR2 is SVGEGT. The CDR3 loop reads CASSLGQAIPREQFF. CDR3 nucleotides: TGTGCCAGCAGTTTGGGACAGGCTATTCCCCGGGAGCAGTTCTTC.

The rearrangement uses TRBV10-3 and TRBJ2-1, with 14 positions matching TRBD2. The CDR3 loop spans 13 amino acids. V trimming: 6 bases; J trimming: 9 bases; junction bases outside the gene matches: 1. CDR1 is ENHRY, CDR2 SYGVKD, per germline. The CDR3 nucleotides are TGTGCCATCAGGGGGACTAGCGGGAGTGAGCAGTTCTTC. As protein: CAIRGTSGSEQFF.

This clonotype has more than one count but fewer than ten. The V gene is TRBV18, the J gene TRBJ2-3; tentative D call: TRBD1 (6 bases). Trimming pared 6 bases from V and 2 bases from J, leaving 18 bases between. Looked up from germline, CDR1 is KGHSH and CDR2 is LQKENI. CDR3 size: 16 residues. For the CDR3, the DNA is TGTGCCAGCTCTCCCCGGGACACTTTTTCCACAGATACGCAGTATTTT. It encodes CASSPRDTFSTDTQYF.

The CDR3 sequence is CASSLIQRGADNEQFF. The CDR3 nucleotides read TGTGCCAGCAGCTTAATCCAGCGGGGGGCGGACAATGAGCAGTTCTTC. The chain recombines TRBV7-3 with TRBJ2-1, with TRBD2 identical over 9 bases. V trimming: 1 base; J trimming: 5 bases; junction bases outside the gene matches: 6. The CDR3 runs 16 residues. Germline V gene data show CDR1 as SGHTA and CDR2 as FQGTGA.

This clonotype has more than one count but fewer than ten. This chain links TRBV29-1 with TRBJ2-7, with 9 bases aligning to TRBD1. Per the germline V gene, CDR1 is SQVTM and CDR2 is ANQGSEA. J gave up 2 bases and V 6 bases, and 8 bases lay outside the gene matches. The CDR3 totals 14 residues. The CDR3 region is CSVGDRENAYEQYF. CDR3 DNA sequence: TGCAGCGTAGGGGACAGGGAGAATGCCTACGAGCAGTACTTC.

In this sample, this clonotype turned up a few times. This CDR3 reads CSVRDWGEQFF. CDR3 nucleotide sequence: TGCAGCGTTCGGGATTGGGGTGAGCAGTTCTTC. The chain couples TRBV29-1 to TRBJ2-1, with a possible D match to TRBD2 (5 bases). V lost 5 bases and J 9 bases, leaving 11 bases between the germline ends. The CDR3 runs 11 residues. Germline V lookup: CDR1 SQVTM, CDR2 ANQGSEA.

The chain has TRBV10-3 and TRBJ2-3; D gene ambiguous. Trimming removed 4 bases at V and 4 bases at J, with 6 bases between. Per the germline V gene, CDR1 is ENHRY and CDR2 is SYGVKD. This CDR3 has 12 residues. In DNA form, the CDR3 reads TGTGCCATCAGTGGCTCGCCAGATACGCAGTATTTT. Translation gives CAISGSPDTQYF.

This clonotype showed up just a few times. The J gene is TRBJ2-5, the V gene TRBV29-1; no definite D call. This CDR3 contains 9 residues. V was trimmed by 6 bases and J by 2 bases, leaving 1 base between them. Per germline, CDR1 SQVTM and CDR2 ANQGSEA. CDR3 sequence reads: CSVQETQYF. The CDR3, as DNA: TGCAGCGTGCAAGAGACCCAGTACTTC.

This clonotype showed up just a few times. The chain recombines TRBV6-1 with TRBJ2-3; TRBD1 or TRBD2 may be the D gene (5 bases each). This CDR3 has 16 residues. Germline V gene data show CDR1 as MNHNS and CDR2 as SASEGT. V was pared by 1 base and J by 2 bases, with 13 bases between. The CDR3 region is CASSEEWWGSTDTQYF. The CDR3 DNA reads TGTGCCAGCAGTGAAGAGTGGTGGGGGTCCACAGATACGCAGTATTTT.

This clonotype was counted between two and nine times. The chain is built from TRBV7-9 and TRBJ1-2, with no clear D. CDR1 and CDR2 from the germline V gene are SEHNR and FQNEAQ (reference sequence). This CDR3 is built from 13 residues. Trimming shortened V by 0 bases and J by 4 bases, and 6 bases separated the two germline ends. The CDR3 DNA reads as TGTGCCAGCAGCTTAGCGGAGGGCTATGGCTACACCTTC. Protein sequence: CASSLAEGYGYTF.

The chain is built from TRBV27 and TRBJ2-1, with 11 bases aligning to TRBD2. CDR1 and CDR2 (germline): MNHEY, SMNVEV (reference sequence). The length of the CDR3 is 15 residues. Trimming cost V 3 bases and J 8 bases; bases outside gene matches: 6. Here the CDR3 DNA reads TGTGCCAGCAGTTTGACTAGCGGGGCTGGGGATGAGCAGTTCTTC. This encodes CASSLTSGAGDEQFF.

Regarding this clonotype: At one of its ends the junction is not consistent with the germline gene, which may arise from a read error. V is TRBV7-2 and J is TRBJ1-6, with D perhaps TRBD1 (5 bases). Germline V gene data show CDR1 as SGHTA and CDR2 as FQGNSA. This CDR3 spans 14 amino acids. CDR3 sequence (DNA): TGTGCCAGCAGCCCCGGGGGGTCTAATTCACCCATCCACTTT. This gives the protein CASSPGGSNSPIHF.

At least ten counts were recorded for this clonotype. This chain uses TRBV5-1 with TRBJ1-3, with a tentative D call TRBD1 (5 bases). CDR1 is SGHRS, CDR2 YFSETQ, per germline. The CDR3 is 15 residues long. V lost 4 bases, J lost 8 bases, and 19 bases lay in between. CDR3 sequence reads: CASSPLAGTVDTIYF. CDR3 in DNA: TGCGCCAGCAGCCCGTTGGCGGGGACCGTTGACACCATATATTTT.

The chain combines TRBV29-1 with TRBJ2-5, with D perhaps TRBD2 (6 bases). Germline CDR1 is SQVTM and CDR2 is ANQGSEA. The CDR3 covers 13 residues. Deletions cut 4 bases from V and 4 bases from J, with 13 bases between. CDR3 DNA sequence: TGCAGCGTTGTCCAAGGCGGGATAGAGACCCAGTACTTC. This codes for CSVVQGGIETQYF.